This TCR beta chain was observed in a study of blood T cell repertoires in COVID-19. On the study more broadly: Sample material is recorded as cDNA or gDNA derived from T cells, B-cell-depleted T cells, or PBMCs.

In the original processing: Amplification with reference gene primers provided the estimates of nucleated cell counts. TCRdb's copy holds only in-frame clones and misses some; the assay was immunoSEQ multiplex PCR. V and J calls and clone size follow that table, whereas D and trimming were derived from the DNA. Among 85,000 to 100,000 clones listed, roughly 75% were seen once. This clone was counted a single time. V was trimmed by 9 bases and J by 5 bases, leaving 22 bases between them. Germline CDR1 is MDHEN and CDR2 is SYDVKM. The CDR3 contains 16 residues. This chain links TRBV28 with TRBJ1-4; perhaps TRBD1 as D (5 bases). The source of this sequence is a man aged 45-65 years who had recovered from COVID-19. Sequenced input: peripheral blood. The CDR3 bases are TGTGCCAGTCGTAACCTTGATGGCAAGGGGAATGAAAAACTGTTTTTT. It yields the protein CASRNLDGKGNEKLFF.